This record looks at one T cell receptor beta chain sequence and its context. The record originates from a study of shared clonotypes between healthy human individuals. At the level of the study: With ages of 18 to 49, the donors were a couple of women and a few men.

Assay: immunoSEQ multiplex PCR; the TCRdb copy retains only in-frame clones and omits some. The sample carries about 2.5 million clones, around 90% recorded once. This receptor was obtained from a man aged 18 to 30 in good health. Some clones in this sample may be carry-over from other donors' samples. The sequencing sample was made of naive CD4+ T cells from PBMCs. Specified subset: CD45RA+ positively selected.

The CDR3 DNA sequence: TGCGCCAGCAGCTCACCCCAGGGTAATGAGCAGTTCTTC. It is translated as CASSSPQGNEQFF. The chain carries TRBV5-1 and TRBJ2-1; D is possibly TRBD1 (5 bases). The germline V gene has CDR1 SGHRS and CDR2 YFSETQ. There are 13 residues in the CDR3. V lost 3 bases, J lost 7 bases, and 11 bases lay in between. The entire variable domain, with the rest obtained from reference TRBV5-1 and TRBJ2-1, is as follows: KAGVTQTPRYLIKTRGQQVTLSCSPISGHRSVSWYQQTPGQGLQFLFEYFSETQRNKGNFPGRFSGRQFSNSRSEMNVSTLELGDSALYLCASSSPQGNEQFFGPGTRLTVL.